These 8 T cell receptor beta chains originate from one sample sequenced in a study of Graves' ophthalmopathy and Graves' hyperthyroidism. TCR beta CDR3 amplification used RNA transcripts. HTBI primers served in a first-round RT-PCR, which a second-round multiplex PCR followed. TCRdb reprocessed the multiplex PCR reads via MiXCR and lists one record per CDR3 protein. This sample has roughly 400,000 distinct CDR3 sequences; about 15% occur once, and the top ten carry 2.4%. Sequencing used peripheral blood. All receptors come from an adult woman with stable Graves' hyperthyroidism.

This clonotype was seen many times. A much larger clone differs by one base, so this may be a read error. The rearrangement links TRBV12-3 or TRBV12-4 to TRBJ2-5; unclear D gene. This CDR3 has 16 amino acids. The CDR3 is CVSSAHPRLGQETQYF. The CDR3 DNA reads TGTGTCAGCAGTGCCCACCCACGGCTGGGCCAAGAGACCCAGTACTTC.

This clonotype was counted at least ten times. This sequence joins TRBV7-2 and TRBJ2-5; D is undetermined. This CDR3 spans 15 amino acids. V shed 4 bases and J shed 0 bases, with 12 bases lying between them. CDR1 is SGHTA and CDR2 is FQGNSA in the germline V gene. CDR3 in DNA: TGTGCCAGCAGCTGGTCAGCACAGTACCAAGAGACCCAGTACTTC. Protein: CASSWSAQYQETQYF.

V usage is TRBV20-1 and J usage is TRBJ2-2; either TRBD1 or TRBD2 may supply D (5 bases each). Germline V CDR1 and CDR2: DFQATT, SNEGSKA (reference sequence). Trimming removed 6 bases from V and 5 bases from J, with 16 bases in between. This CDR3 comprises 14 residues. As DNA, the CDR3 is TGCAGTGCGGACTCCGGGACGAGGACCGGGGAGCTGTTTTTT. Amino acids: CSADSGTRTGELFF.

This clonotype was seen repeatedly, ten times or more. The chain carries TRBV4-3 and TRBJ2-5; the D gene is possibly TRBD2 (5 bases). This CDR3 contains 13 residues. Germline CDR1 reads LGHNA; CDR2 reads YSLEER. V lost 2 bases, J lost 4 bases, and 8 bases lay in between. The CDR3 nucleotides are TGCGCCAGCAGCCAAATTCGGGGAGAGACCCAGTACTTC. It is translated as CASSQIRGETQYF.

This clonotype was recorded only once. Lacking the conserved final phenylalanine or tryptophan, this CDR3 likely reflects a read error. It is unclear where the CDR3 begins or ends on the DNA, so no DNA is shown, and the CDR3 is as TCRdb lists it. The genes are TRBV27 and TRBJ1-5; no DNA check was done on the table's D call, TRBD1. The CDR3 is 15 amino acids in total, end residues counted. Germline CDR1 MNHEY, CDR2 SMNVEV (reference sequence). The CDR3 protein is CASSPVTRGEQPQQL.

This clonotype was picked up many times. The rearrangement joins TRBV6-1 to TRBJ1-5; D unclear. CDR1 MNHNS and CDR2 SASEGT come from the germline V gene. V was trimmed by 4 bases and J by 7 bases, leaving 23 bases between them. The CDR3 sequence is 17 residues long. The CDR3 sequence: CASSVSPSILMGQPQHF. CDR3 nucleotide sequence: TGTGCCAGCAGTGTTTCCCCCTCTATCCTAATGGGGCAGCCCCAGCATTTT.

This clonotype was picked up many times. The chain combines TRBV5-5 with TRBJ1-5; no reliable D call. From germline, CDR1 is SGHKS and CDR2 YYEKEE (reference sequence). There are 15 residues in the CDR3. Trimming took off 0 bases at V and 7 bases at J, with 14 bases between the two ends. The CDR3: CASSLGPLGDQPQHF. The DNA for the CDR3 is TGTGCCAGCAGCTTGGGACCGCTAGGAGACCAGCCCCAGCATTTT.

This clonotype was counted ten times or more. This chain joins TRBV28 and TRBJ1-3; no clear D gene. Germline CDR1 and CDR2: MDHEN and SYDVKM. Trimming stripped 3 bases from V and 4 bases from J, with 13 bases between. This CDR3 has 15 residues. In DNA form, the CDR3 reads TGTGCCAGCAGTTTGACGACGGTCGCAGGAAACACCATATATTTT. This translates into CASSLTTVAGNTIYF. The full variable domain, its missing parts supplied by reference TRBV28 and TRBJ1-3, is DVKVTQSSRYLVKRTGEKVFLECVQDMDHENMFWYRQDPGLGLRLIYFSYDVKMKEKGDIPEGYSVSREKKERFSLILESASTNQTSMYLCASSLTTVAGNTIYFGEGSWLTVV.